This T cell receptor beta chain was captured by sequencing in a study of T cell responses to AZD1222 COVID-19 vaccine. The CDR3 runs 16 residues. CDR1 is SGHDT and CDR2 is YYEEEE in the germline V gene. V was pared by 6 bases and J by 0 bases, with 18 bases between. TCRdb's copy holds only in-frame clones and misses some; the assay was immunoSEQ multiplex PCR. Of more than 90,000 clones in the sample, about 86% were seen once. This chain connects TRBV5-6 to TRBJ1-1, with TRBD1 as a possible D gene (6 bases). The sample here was peripheral blood, taken 28 days after the second AZD1222 dose. The sequence derives from an adult who received the AZD1222 COVID-19 vaccine. CDR3 sequence reads: CASTRGLGALNTEAFF. DNA of the CDR3: TGTGCCAGCACCAGGGGTCTGGGGGCCCTGAACACTGAAGCTTTCTTT. The full variable domain, its missing parts supplied by reference TRBV5-6 and TRBJ1-1, is DAGVTQSPTHLIKTRGQQVTLRCSPKSGHDTVSWYQQALGQGPQFIFQYYEEEERQRGNFPDRFSGHQFPNYSSELNVNALLLGDSALYLCASTRGLGALNTEAFFGQGTRLTVV.